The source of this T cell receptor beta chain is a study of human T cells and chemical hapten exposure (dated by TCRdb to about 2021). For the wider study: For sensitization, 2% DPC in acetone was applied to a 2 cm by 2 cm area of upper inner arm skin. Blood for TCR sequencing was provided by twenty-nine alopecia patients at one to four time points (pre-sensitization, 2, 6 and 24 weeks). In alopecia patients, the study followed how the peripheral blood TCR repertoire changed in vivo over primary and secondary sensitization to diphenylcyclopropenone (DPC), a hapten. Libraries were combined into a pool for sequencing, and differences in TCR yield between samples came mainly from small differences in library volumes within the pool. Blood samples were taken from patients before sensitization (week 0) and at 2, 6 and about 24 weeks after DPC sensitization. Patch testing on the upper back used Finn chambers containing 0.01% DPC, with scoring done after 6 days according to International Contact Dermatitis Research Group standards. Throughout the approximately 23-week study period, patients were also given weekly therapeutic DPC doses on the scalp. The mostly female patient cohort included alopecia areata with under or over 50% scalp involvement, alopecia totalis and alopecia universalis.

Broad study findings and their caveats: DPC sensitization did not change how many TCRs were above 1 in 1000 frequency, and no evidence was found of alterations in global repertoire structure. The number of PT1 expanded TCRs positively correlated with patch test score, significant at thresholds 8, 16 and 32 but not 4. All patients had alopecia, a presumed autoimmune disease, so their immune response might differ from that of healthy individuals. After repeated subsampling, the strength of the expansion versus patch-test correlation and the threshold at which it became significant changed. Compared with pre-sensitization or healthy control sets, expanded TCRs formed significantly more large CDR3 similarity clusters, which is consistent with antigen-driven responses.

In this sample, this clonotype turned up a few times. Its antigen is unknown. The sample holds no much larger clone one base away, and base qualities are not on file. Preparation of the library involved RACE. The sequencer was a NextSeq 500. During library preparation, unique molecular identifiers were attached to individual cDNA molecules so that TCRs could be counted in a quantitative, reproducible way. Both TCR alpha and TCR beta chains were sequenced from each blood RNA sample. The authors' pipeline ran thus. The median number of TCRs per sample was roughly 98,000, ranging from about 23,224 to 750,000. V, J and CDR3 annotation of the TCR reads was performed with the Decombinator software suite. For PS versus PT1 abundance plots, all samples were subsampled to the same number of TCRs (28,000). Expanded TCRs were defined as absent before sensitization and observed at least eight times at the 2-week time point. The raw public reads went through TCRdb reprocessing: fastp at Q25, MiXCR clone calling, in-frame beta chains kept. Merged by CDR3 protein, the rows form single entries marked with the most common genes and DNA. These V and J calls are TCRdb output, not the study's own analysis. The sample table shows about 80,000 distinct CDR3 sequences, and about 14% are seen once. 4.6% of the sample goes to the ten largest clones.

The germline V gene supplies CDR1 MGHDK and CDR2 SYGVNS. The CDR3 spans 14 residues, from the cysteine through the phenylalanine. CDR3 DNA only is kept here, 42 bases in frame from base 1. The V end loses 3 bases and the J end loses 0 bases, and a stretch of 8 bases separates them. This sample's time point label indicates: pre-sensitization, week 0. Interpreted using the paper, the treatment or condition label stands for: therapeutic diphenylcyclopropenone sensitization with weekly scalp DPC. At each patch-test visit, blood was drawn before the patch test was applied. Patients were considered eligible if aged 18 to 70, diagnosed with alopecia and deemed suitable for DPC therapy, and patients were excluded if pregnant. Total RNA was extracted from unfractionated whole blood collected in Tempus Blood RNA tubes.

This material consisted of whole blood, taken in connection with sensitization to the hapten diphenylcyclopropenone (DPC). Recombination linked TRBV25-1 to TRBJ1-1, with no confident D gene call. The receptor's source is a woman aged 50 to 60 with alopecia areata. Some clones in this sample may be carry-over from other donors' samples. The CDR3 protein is CASSEFAVNTEAFF. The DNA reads TGTGCCAGCAGTGAGTTTGCAGTGAACACTGAAGCTTTCTTT.